A few counts support the clone carrying this T cell receptor (beta chain). Its target is not known. The record originates from a study of a mutant IDH1 vaccine in newly diagnosed glioma. Study at large: Of the patients given treatment, about 62% were male and 37.5% were female, and a mean age of approximately 37 years was recorded.

Specified time point: week 35, safety follow-up. With topical imiquimod, each dose of the vaccine consisted of 300 ug of mutant IDH1 20-mer peptide. Assay used: immunoSEQ multiplex PCR; TCRdb lists only in-frame clones, some missing. The sample yields 60,000 or so clones, around four fifths seen once. From germline, CDR1 is MNHEY and CDR2 SVGAGI. The J segment lost 5 bases and the V segment lost 5 bases, leaving 10 bases of the junction unmatched. The CDR3 consists of 15 residues. The chain recombines TRBV6-5 with TRBJ1-1; 8 bases line up with TRBD1. This receptor was identified in a man aged 25-45 years with glioma. This sample comprised PBMCs, obtained from a glioma patient whose treatment included an IDH1 peptide vaccine. CDR3: CASSLTQGAGTEAFF. In DNA, the CDR3 is TGTGCCAGCAGTCTAACCCAGGGGGCTGGGACTGAAGCTTTCTTT.